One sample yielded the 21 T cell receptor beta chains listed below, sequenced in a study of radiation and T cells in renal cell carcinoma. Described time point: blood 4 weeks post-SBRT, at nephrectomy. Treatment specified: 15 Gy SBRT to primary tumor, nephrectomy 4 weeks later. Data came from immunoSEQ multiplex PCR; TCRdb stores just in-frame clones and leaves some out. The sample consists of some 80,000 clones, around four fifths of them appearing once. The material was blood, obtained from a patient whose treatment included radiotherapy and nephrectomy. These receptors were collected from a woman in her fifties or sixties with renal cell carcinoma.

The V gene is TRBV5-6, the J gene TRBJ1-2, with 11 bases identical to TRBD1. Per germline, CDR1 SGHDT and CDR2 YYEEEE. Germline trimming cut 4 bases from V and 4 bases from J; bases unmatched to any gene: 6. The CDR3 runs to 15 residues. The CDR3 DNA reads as TGTGCCAGCAGCGTTAGGACAGGGGGCGTCTATGGCTACACCTTC. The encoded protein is CASSVRTGGVYGYTF.

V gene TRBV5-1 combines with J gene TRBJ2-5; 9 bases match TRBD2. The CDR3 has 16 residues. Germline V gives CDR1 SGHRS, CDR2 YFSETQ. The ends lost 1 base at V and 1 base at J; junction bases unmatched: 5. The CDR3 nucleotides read TGCGCCAGCAGCTTGTCTAGCGGGGTAGTCCAAGAGACCCAGTACTTC. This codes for CASSLSSGVVQETQYF.

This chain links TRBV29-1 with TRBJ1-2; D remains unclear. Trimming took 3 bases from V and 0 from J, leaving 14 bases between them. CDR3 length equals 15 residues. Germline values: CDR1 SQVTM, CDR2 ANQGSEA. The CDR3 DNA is TGCAGCGTTGAGGGTGGAGTGGATTCTAACTATGGCTACACCTTC. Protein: CSVEGGVDSNYGYTF.

DNA of the CDR3: TGTGCCAGCAGCTCCCAGGCGGGCCTGAACACTGAAGCTTTCTTT. Translation: CASSSQAGLNTEAFF. This rearrangement joins TRBV7-2 to TRBJ1-1; no clear D. V dropped 4 bases and J dropped 0 bases, with 12 bases sitting between them. The CDR3 length is 15 residues. Germline V gene lookup returns CDR1 SGHTA and CDR2 FQGNSA.

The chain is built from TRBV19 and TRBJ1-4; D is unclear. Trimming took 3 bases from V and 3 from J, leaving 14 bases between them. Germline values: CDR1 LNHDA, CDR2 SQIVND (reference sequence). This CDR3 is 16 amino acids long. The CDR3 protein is CASSILSSAANEKLFF. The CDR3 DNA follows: TGTGCCAGTAGTATTTTATCGTCCGCGGCTAATGAAAAACTGTTTTTT. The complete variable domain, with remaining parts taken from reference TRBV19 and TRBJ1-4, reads DGGITQSPKYLFRKEGQNVTLSCEQNLNHDAMYWYRQDPGQGLRLIYYSQIVNDFQKGDIAEGYSVSREKKESFPLTVTSAQKNPTAFYLCASSILSSAANEKLFFGSGTQLSVL.

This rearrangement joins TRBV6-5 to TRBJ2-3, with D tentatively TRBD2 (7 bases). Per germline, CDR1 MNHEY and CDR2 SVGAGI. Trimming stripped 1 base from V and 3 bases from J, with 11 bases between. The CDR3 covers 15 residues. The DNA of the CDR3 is TGTGCCAGCAGTTACTTTGGGGGGGCGACAGATACGCAGTATTTT. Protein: CASSYFGGATDTQYF.

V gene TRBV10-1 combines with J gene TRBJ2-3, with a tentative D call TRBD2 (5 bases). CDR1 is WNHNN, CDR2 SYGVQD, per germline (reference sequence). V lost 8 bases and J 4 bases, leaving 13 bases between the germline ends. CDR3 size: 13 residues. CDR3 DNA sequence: TGCGCCAGCTCCCCGGGGAGTCCAGATACGCAGTATTTT. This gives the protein CASSPGSPDTQYF.

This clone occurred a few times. For the CDR3, the DNA is TGTGCCAGTAGTATCGCCGGGGGCTACGAGCAGTACTTC. Its protein is CASSIAGGYEQYF. The chain combines TRBV19 with TRBJ2-7; perhaps TRBD2 as D (6 bases). Trimming shortened V by 3 bases and J by 3 bases, and 9 bases separated the two germline ends. Germline V lookup: CDR1 LNHDA, CDR2 SQIVND (reference sequence). The CDR3 is made up of 13 amino acids. Full variable domain (rest looked up from reference TRBV19 and TRBJ2-7): DGGITQSPKYLFRKEGQNVTLSCEQNLNHDAMYWYRQDPGQGLRLIYYSQIVNDFQKGDIAEGYSVSREKKESFPLTVTSAQKNPTAFYLCASSIAGGYEQYFGPGTRLTVT.

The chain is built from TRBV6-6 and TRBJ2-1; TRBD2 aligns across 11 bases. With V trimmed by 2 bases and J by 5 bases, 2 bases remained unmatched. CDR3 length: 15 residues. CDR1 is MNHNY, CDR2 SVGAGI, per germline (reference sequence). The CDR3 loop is CASSYVGLADNEQFF. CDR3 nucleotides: TGTGCCAGCAGTTACGTGGGACTAGCGGACAATGAGCAGTTCTTC.

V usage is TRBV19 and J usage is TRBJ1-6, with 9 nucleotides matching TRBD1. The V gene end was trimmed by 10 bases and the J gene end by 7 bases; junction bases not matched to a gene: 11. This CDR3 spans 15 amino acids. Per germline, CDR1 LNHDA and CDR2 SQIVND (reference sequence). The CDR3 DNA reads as TGTGCCACCGCCACCACAGGGGGCGCGAATTCACCCCTCCACTTT. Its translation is CATATTGGANSPLHF.

CDR3 region: CAISDWANYGYTF. CDR3 DNA: TGTGCCATCAGTGATTGGGCCAACTATGGCTACACCTTC. V is TRBV10-3 and J is TRBJ1-2; D call uncertain. The length of the CDR3 is 13 residues. Trimming took 3 bases from V and 2 from J, leaving 7 bases between them. CDR1 ENHRY and CDR2 SYGVKD come from the germline V gene.

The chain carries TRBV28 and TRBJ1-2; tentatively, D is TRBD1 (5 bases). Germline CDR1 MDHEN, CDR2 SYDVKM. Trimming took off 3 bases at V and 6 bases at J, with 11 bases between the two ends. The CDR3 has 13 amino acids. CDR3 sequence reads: CASSLSQGHGYTF. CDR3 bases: TGTGCCAGCAGTTTGAGTCAGGGCCATGGCTACACCTTC.

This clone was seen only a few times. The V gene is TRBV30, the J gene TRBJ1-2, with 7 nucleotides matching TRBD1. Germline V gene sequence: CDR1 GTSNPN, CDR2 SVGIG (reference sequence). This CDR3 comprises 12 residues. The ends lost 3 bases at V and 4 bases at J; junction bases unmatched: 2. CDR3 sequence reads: CAWRAGGYGYTF. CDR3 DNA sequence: TGTGCCTGGAGGGCAGGGGGCTATGGCTACACCTTC.

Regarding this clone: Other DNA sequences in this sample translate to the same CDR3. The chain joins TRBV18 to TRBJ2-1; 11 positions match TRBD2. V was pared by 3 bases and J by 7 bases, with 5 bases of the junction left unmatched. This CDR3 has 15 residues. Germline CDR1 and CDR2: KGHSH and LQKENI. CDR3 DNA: TGTGCCAGCTCACCGGGGACTAGCGGCCGAAATGAGCAGTTCTTC. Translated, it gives CASSPGTSGRNEQFF.

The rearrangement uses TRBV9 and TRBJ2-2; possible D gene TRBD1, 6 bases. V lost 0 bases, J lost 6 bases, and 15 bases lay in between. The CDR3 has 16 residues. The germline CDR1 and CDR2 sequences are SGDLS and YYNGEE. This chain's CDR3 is CASSVGAGVYAGELFF. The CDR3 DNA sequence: TGTGCCAGCAGCGTAGGGGCAGGGGTTTATGCCGGGGAGCTGTTTTTT.

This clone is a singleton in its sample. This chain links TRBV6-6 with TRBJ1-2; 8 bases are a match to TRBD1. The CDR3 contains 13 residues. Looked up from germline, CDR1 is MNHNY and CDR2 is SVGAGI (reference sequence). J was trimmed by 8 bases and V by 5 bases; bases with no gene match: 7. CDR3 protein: CASSNDRGRGYTF. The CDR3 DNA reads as TGTGCCAGCAGTAACGACAGGGGAAGAGGCTACACCTTC.

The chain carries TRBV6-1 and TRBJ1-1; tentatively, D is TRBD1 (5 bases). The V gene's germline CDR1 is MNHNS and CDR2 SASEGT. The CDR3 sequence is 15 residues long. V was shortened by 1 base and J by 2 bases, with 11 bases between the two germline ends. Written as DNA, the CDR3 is TGTGCCAGCAGTGAAGGGGGCATTGGTAACACTGAAGCTTTCTTT. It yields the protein CASSEGGIGNTEAFF.

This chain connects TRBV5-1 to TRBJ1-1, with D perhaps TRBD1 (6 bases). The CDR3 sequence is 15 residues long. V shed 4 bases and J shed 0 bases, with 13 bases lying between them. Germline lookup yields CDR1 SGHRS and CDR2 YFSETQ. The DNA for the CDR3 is TGCGCCAGCAGCCCGGAGCAGGGGATGAACACTGAAGCTTTCTTT. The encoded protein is CASSPEQGMNTEAFF.

CDR3 sequence reads: CASGLGQGVNEQFF. The CDR3 DNA is TGTGCCAGCGGCCTCGGACAGGGCGTCAATGAGCAGTTCTTC. The V and J genes are TRBV2 and TRBJ2-1; 8 bases agree with TRBD1. The V and J ends lost 8 bases and 6 bases, in that order; junction bases with no gene match: 9. The length of the CDR3 is 14 residues. Germline V gives CDR1 SNHLY, CDR2 FYNNEI.

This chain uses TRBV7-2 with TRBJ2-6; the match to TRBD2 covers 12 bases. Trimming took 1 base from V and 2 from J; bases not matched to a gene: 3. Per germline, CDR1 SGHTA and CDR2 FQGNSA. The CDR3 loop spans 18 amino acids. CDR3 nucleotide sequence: TGTGCCAGCAGCTTAGGCCTAGCGGGAGGGGCTGGGGCCAACGTCCTGACTTTC. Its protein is CASSLGLAGGAGANVLTF.

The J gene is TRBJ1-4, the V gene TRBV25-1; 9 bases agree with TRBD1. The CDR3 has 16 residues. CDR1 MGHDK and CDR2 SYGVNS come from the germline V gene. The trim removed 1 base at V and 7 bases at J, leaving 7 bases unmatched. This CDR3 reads CASSESWTGAPEKLFF. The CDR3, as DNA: TGTGCCAGCAGTGAATCCTGGACAGGGGCCCCTGAAAAACTGTTTTTT.